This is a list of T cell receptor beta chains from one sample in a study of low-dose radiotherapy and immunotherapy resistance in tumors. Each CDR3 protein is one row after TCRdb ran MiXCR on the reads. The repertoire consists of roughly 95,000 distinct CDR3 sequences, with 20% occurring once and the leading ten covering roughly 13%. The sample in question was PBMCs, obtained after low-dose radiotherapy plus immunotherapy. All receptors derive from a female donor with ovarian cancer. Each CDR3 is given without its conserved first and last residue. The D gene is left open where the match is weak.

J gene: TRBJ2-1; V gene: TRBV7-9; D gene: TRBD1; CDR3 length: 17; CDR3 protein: ASSLARFGTGRIYNEQF
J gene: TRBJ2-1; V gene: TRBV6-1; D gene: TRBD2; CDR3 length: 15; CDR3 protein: ASSARLAGAYYNEQF
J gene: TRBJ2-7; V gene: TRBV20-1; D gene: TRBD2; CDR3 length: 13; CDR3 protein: SAPDRTSGSWEQY
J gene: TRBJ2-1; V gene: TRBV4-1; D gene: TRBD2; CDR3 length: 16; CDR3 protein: ASSLGLAGGRSYNEQF
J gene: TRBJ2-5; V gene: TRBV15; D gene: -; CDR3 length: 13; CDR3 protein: ATSRGGQYQETQY
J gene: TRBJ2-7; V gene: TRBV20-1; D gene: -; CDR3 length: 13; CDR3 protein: SARDIGNVPYEQY
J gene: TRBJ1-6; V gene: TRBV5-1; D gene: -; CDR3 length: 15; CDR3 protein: ASSPTVLSSYNSPLH
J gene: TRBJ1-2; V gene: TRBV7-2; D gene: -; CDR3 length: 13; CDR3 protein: ASSLETGPMWGYT
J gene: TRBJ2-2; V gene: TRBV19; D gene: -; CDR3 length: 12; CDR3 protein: ASSFLEGFWELF
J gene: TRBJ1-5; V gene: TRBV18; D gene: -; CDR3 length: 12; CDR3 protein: ASSLGDTNQPQH
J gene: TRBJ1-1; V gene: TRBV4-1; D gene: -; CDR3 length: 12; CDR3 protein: ASSQEQMYTEAF
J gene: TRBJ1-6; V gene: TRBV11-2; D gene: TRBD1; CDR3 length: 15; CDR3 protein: ASSLDDRQGHNSPLH
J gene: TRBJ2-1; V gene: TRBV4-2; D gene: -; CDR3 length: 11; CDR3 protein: ASSQDGLNEQF
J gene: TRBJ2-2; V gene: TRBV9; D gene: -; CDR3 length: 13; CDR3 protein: ASSTEGGTTGELF
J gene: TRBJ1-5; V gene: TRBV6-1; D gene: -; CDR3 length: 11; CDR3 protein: ASSEREGQPQH
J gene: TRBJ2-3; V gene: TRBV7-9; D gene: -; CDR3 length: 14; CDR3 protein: ASSPERGASTDTQY
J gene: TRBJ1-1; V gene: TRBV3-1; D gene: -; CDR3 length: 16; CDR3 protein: ASSQDPRERVTNTEAF
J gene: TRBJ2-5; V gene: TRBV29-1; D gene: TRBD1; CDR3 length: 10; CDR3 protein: SVTTGSETQY
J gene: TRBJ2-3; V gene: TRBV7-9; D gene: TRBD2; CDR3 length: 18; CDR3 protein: ASSPRQPHPSGGPTPAQY
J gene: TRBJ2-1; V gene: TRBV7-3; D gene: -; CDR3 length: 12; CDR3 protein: ASSPGLGYNEQF
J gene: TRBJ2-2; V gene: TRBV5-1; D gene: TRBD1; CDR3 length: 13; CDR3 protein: ASSLDRVSTGELF
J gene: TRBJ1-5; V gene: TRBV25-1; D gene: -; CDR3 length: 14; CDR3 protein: ASSDGGRGVSQPQH
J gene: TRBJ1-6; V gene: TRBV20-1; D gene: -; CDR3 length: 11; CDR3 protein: SATETGNSPLH
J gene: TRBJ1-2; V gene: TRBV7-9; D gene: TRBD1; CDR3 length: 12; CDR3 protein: ASSHDDRGYGYT
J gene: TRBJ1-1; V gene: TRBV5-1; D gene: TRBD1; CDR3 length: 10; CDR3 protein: ASSLDRDKAF
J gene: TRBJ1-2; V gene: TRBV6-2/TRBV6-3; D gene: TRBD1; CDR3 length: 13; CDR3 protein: ASSGDRGRVAGYT
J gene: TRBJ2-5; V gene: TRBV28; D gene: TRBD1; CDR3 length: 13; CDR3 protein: ASTAGTGAGETQY
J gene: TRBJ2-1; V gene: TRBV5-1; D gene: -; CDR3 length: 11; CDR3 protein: ASRAETGGEQF
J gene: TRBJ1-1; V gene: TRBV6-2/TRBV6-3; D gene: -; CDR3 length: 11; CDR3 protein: ASSYSGVTEAF
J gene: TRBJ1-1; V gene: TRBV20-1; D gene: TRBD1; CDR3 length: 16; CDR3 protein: SARYQGGLHSLNTEAF
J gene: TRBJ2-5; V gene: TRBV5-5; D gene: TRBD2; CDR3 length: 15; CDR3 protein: ASSLGRPAGSQETQY
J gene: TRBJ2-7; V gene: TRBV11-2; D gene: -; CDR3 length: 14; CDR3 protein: ASSLRGGGLMYEQY
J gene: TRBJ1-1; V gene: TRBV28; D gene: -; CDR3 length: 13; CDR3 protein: ASSLTGAGQAEAF
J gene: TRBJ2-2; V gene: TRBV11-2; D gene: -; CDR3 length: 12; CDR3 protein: ASSFGQQTGELF
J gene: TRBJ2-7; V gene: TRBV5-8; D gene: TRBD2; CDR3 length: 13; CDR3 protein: ASSRSGSQQYEQY
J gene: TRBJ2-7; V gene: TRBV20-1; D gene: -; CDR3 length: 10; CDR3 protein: SARIGFYEQY
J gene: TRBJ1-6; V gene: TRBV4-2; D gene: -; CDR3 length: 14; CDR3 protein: ASSHATGRTNSPLH
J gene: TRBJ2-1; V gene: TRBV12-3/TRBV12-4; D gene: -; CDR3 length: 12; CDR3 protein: ASSKDPGGNEQF
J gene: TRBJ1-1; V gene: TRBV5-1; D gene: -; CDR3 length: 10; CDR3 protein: ASRGGVTEAF
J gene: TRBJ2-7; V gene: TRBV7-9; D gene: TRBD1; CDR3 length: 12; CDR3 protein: ASSSDPTGHEQY
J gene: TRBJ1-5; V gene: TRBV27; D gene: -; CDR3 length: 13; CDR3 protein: ASSLWTSGGQPQH
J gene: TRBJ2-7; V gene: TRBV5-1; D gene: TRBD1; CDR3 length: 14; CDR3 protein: ASSSTDRVMGYEQY
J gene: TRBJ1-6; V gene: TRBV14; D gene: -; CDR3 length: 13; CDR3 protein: ASSQDWTSNSPLH
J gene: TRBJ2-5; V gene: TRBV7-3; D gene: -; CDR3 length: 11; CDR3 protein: ASSLTFLETQY